The 23 T cell receptor beta chains below all came from one sample that was sequenced in a study of cytomegalovirus exposure and HLA in healthy donors (dated by TCRdb to about 2017). To prepare the library, the immunoSEQ multiplex PCR assay was applied. A mixture of 60 forward primers for TCR Vbeta segments and 13 reverse primers for TCR Jbeta segments was used in the multiplex PCR. This is the immuneACCESS table as TCRdb keeps it, with only in-frame sequences that have V and J called. A part of the clones is gone; compared with another copy, unresolved V genes explain less than half, and the rest is unexplained. A total of 160,000 or so clones appear in this sample, over 70% of them only once. The top ten hold around 1.6% of the sample. Source material: PBMCs. The source of these receptors is a woman under 30 in good health and CMV-seronegative.

CDR3 amino acids: CASSGTSGGADTQYF. The CDR3 DNA reads TGTGCCAGCAGTGGGACTAGCGGGGGGGCAGATACGCAGTATTTT. The V gene is TRBV6-4, the J gene TRBJ2-3; 15 positions agree with TRBD2. Germline V gene lookup returns CDR1 MRHNA and CDR2 SNTAGT. Losses at the gene ends were 4 bases for V and 4 bases for J; bases not matched to a gene: 0. The CDR3 covers 15 residues.

In its sample, this clone was seen a few times. One junction end disagrees with the germline gene, perhaps due to a read error. The chain is built from TRBV5-1 and TRBJ1-2, with D perhaps TRBD1 (5 bases). CDR1 is SGHRS, CDR2 YFSETQ, per germline. CDR3 size: 16 residues. CDR3 amino acids: CASNLGVVSSRVSYTF. The CDR3 coding sequence is TGCGCCAGCAACTTGGGGGTCGTCAGCTCCCGGGTGAGCTACACCTTC.

This sequence joins TRBV5-1 and TRBJ1-4; D gene ambiguous. The CDR3 extends over 16 amino acids. Germline assignment: CDR1 SGHRS and CDR2 YFSETQ. Trimming shortened V by 4 bases and J by 8 bases, and 21 bases separated the two germline ends. CDR3 DNA: TGCGCCAGCAGCAAAGGGCCTGCGGGCGGGAACGAAAAACTGTTTTTT. Encoded protein: CASSKGPAGGNEKLFF.

Details on this clone: A read error may produce the germline difference seen at one junction end. V is TRBV7-9 and J is TRBJ2-7; 8 positions match TRBD1. In germline, CDR1 is SEHNR, CDR2 FQNEAQ (reference sequence). This CDR3 is built from 15 residues. CDR3 region: CSSSLGLRGRREQYF. DNA of the CDR3: TGTTCCAGCAGCTTAGGACTCAGGGGGCGCCGCGAGCAGTACTTC.

The chain links TRBV10-3 to TRBJ1-5; D is possibly TRBD1 (5 bases). This CDR3 comprises 15 residues. The germline gives CDR1 ENHRY, CDR2 SYGVKD. Trimming removed 0 bases at V and 6 bases at J, with 12 bases between. DNA of the CDR3: TGTGCCATCAGTGAGTCTTCAGGGTATGCTCAGCCCCAGCATTTT. This sequence encodes CAISESSGYAQPQHF.

This clone was found a few times. J is TRBJ1-2 and V is TRBV6-1; D is perhaps TRBD1 (6 bases). Germline CDR1 MNHNS, CDR2 SASEGT. This CDR3 contains 15 residues. The V gene lost 0 bases and the J gene lost 4 bases, with 12 bases spanning the gap. The CDR3 DNA follows: TGTGCCAGCAGTGAAGCACCAGGGGAGGGCTATGGCTACACCTTC. Translated, it gives CASSEAPGEGYGYTF.

V gene TRBV21-1 combines with J gene TRBJ2-3; TRBD2, as called in the table, went unchecked against the DNA. TRBV21-1 is labeled a pseudogene. The CDR3 runs to 21 residues. CDR3 residues: CASSTHLGSSGGGRSTDTQYF. CDR3 nucleotide sequence: TGTGCCAGCAGCACACACTTAGGATCTAGCGGGGGGGGAAGGAGCACAGATACGCAGTATTTT.

V gene TRBV28 combines with J gene TRBJ2-3; the match to TRBD2 covers 7 bases. The ends lost 3 bases at V and 3 bases at J; junction bases unmatched: 3. This CDR3 has 14 residues. Germline V lookup: CDR1 MDHEN, CDR2 SYDVKM. CDR3 DNA sequence: TGTGCCAGCAGTTTGCAGGGAGGGACAGATACGCAGTATTTT. Translated: CASSLQGGTDTQYF.

V gene TRBV5-4 combines with J gene TRBJ2-7, with a weak D call TRBD1 (6 bases). The germline gives CDR1 SGHNT, CDR2 YYREEE (reference sequence). V gave up 6 bases and J gave up 3 bases, with 10 bases separating them. This CDR3 is built from 12 residues. CDR3 nucleotide sequence: TGTGCCAGCATTGGACAGAACTACGAGCAGTACTTC. Protein: CASIGQNYEQYF.

This chain uses TRBV7-8 with TRBJ1-1; TRBD1 matches 9 bases. The CDR3 length is 16 residues. After removal of 5 bases from V and 1 base from J, the junction contained 8 bases not matched to a gene. Germline CDR1 is SGHVS and CDR2 is FQNEAQ. In DNA form, the CDR3 reads TGTGCCAGCAGCCCCGACCCGGGACAGGGGAACACTGAAGCTTTCTTT. Encoded protein: CASSPDPGQGNTEAFF.

J is TRBJ1-3 and V is TRBV7-9, with 7 nucleotides matching TRBD1. The CDR3 extends over 16 amino acids. V lost 3 bases, J lost 3 bases, and 8 bases stayed unmatched. CDR1 and CDR2 from the germline V gene are SEHNR and FQNEAQ (reference sequence). The CDR3 nucleotides read TGTGCCAGCAGCTTCGTCGGACAGGTGGTTGGAAACACCATATATTTT. Translating it yields CASSFVGQVVGNTIYF.

The chain carries TRBV7-3 and TRBJ1-3; D not certain. Germline lookup yields CDR1 SGHTA and CDR2 FQGTGA. The CDR3 runs 16 residues. The V gene lost 4 bases and the J gene lost 0 bases, with 13 bases spanning the gap. CDR3 in amino acids: CASSSAGPNSGNTIYF. The CDR3 nucleotides read TGTGCCAGCAGCTCGGCTGGGCCCAACTCTGGAAACACCATATATTTT. Full variable domain (missing parts from reference TRBV7-3 and TRBJ1-3): GAGVSQTPSNKVTEKGKYVELRCDPISGHTALYWYRQSLGQGPEFLIYFQGTGAADDSGLPNDRFFAVRPEGSVSTLKIQRTERGDSAVYLCASSSAGPNSGNTIYFGEGSWLTVV.

The rearrangement uses TRBV7-9 and TRBJ1-1; 11 positions agree with TRBD1. Germline values: CDR1 SEHNR, CDR2 FQNEAQ (reference sequence). Germline trimming cut 1 base from V and 11 bases from J; bases unmatched to any gene: 3. This CDR3 spans 13 amino acids. CDR3 in amino acids: CASSLGGTGGAFF. CDR3 in DNA: TGTGCCAGCAGCTTAGGTGGGACAGGGGGTGCTTTCTTT.

V and J are TRBV7-8 and TRBJ1-4; perhaps TRBD1 as D (5 bases). The CDR3 has 15 amino acids. Germline assignment: CDR1 SGHVS and CDR2 FQNEAQ. With 5 bases removed from V and 7 bases from J, the gap between germline ends came to 17 bases. The CDR3 reads CASSRRGESIEKLFF. CDR3 coding DNA: TGTGCCAGCAGCCGTCGGGGGGAATCAATTGAAAAACTGTTTTTT. The whole variable domain, remainder taken from reference TRBV7-8 and TRBJ1-4, is GAGVSQSPRYKVAKRGQDVALRCDPISGHVSLFWYQQALGQGPEFLTYFQNEAQLDKSGLPSDRFFAERPEGSVSTLKIQRTQQEDSAVYLCASSRRGESIEKLFFGSGTQLSVL.

This clone showed up just once. This chain links TRBV5-1 with TRBJ1-5; possible D gene TRBD1, 5 bases. Trimming shortened V by 3 bases and J by 7 bases, and 17 bases separated the two germline ends. Germline V gene sequence: CDR1 SGHRS, CDR2 YFSETQ. The CDR3 covers 15 residues. The CDR3, as DNA: TGCGCCAGCAGCTGGGGTGATAAGGAGGGGCAGCCCCAGCATTTT. This sequence encodes CASSWGDKEGQPQHF.

This clone was seen a single time. This chain links TRBV2 with TRBJ1-5; no clear D. Germline V gives CDR1 SNHLY, CDR2 FYNNEI. CDR3 size: 15 residues. V dropped 3 bases and J dropped 7 bases, with 16 bases sitting between them. CDR3: CASSDYGGIRQPQHF. For the CDR3, the DNA is TGTGCCAGCAGTGATTATGGCGGGATTCGCCAGCCCCAGCATTTT. Supplemented by reference TRBV2 and TRBJ1-5, the full variable domain reads EPEVTQTPSHQVTQMGQEVILRCVPISNHLYFYWYRQILGQKVEFLVSFYNNEISEKSEIFDDQFSVERPDGSNFTLKIRSTKLEDSAMYFCASSDYGGIRQPQHFGDGTRLSIL.

The chain carries TRBV9 and TRBJ2-1; maybe TRBD2 (7 bases). CDR3 size: 13 residues. V gave up 0 bases and J gave up 9 bases, with 10 bases separating them. Germline V lookup: CDR1 SGDLS, CDR2 YYNGEE. This chain's CDR3 is CASSVGEGVEQFF. As DNA, the CDR3 is TGTGCCAGCAGCGTAGGGGAGGGGGTTGAGCAGTTCTTC. Full variable domain (remainder filled in from reference TRBV9 and TRBJ2-1): DSGVTQTPKHLITATGQRVTLRCSPRSGDLSVYWYQQSLDQGLQFLIQYYNGEERAKGNILERFSAQQFPDLHSELNLSSLELGDSALYFCASSVGEGVEQFFGPGTRLTVL.

This chain uses TRBV11-3 with TRBJ1-1, with a weak D call TRBD1 (5 bases). V lost 0 bases and J 4 bases, leaving 12 bases between the germline ends. This CDR3 region has 15 residues. CDR1 and CDR2 (germline): SGHNT, YENEEA. CDR3 DNA sequence: TGTGCCAGCAGCTTAGAGCCCAGGGTAGGCACTGAAGCTTTCTTT. Translation: CASSLEPRVGTEAFF.

V gene TRBV7-8 combines with J gene TRBJ1-2; 9 positions agree with TRBD1. The germline CDR1 and CDR2 sequences are SGHVS and FQNEAQ. The CDR3 has 16 residues. Trimming cost V 6 bases and J 7 bases; bases outside gene matches: 15. For the CDR3, the DNA is TGTGCCAGCAGATACGACCCGGGACAGGGAGGAGGTGGCTACACCTTC. Its translation: CASRYDPGQGGGGYTF.

This chain links TRBV2 with TRBJ1-5, with 10 bases that match TRBD1. CDR1 and CDR2 from the germline V gene are SNHLY and FYNNEI. With 6 bases clipped from V and 6 bases from J, the junction kept 5 bases outside the gene matches. CDR3 size: 14 residues. The CDR3 region is CASSSDRGPQPQHF. The CDR3 nucleotides are TGTGCCAGCAGCTCCGACAGGGGGCCTCAGCCCCAGCATTTT.

The chain links TRBV18 to TRBJ1-2; 7 bases are shared with TRBD1. V gave up 1 base and J gave up 4 bases; unmatched junction bases: 0. There are 13 residues in the CDR3. CDR1 and CDR2 from the germline V gene are KGHSH and LQKENI. CDR3 residues: CASSPRQGYGYTF. Here the CDR3 DNA reads TGTGCCAGCTCACCACGACAGGGCTATGGCTACACCTTC.

The chain employs TRBV6-1 and TRBJ2-7; D gene unclear. The germline CDR1 and CDR2 sequences are MNHNS and SASEGT. V lost 0 bases and J lost 6, with 6 bases in between. The CDR3 is 12 residues long. In DNA, the CDR3 is TGTGCCAGCAGTGAAGCACCCAGCGAGCAGTACTTC. The encoded protein is CASSEAPSEQYF.

The V call is TRBV7-2, the J call TRBJ1-4; no definite D call. Germline V gene data show CDR1 as SGHTA and CDR2 as FQGNSA. The CDR3 covers 13 residues. With 6 bases removed from V and 15 bases from J, the gap between germline ends came to 20 bases. The CDR3 here is CASSPSPEGALFF. Written as DNA, the CDR3 is TGTGCCAGCAGTCCCTCCCCCGAGGGAGCTTTGTTTTTT.